This T cell receptor beta chain originates from a study of CD8 T cells in ankylosing spondylitis. This clonotype was observed a handful of times. What it binds is unknown. Germline CDR1 is MNHEY and CDR2 is SVGAGI. V was pared by 2 bases and J by 0 bases, with 8 bases between. The CDR3 is 15 residues long. Study-level points and caveats: Typical of ankylosing spondylitis blood, it appeared, was a TCR beta motif of under 10 highly homologous variants. Previous work reported some of these motif variants in the synovial fluid and blood of reactive arthritis.

Preparation of TCR beta libraries was done by quantitative 5'-RACE with molecular barcodes. Each CDR3 protein is one row after TCRdb ran MiXCR on the 5' RACE reads. The sample contains roughly 190,000 distinct CDR3 sequences, roughly 13% of which appear only once. This clonotype was sampled from a male donor with ankylosing spondylitis or in good health (not recorded which). The specimen sequenced was blood, either unsorted or a sorted T cell fraction (not recorded which). The rearrangement joins TRBV6-5 to TRBJ1-5; D remains unclear. CDR3 loop: CASSYGGPSNQPQHF. For the CDR3, the DNA is TGTGCCAGCAGTTACGGTGGGCCTAGCAATCAGCCCCAGCATTTT.